The rows below give T cell receptor beta chains drawn from one sample of a study of beta chain features in type 1 diabetes. TCRdb keeps only in-frame clones here, not all; method: immunoSEQ multiplex PCR. The table has some 400,000 clones, around 16% seen once; the top ten hold 0.019%. Material: naive CD4+ T cells from blood. Receptor source: a woman aged 18 to 35 in good health. The CDR3 runs from the conserved cysteine through the conserved F or W. Size is stated for part of the rows, as once, few or many counts, or as a class when the clone is expanded.

J gene | V gene | clone size | CDR3 protein
TRBJ1-5 | TRBV6-5 | . | CASMGANNQPQHF
TRBJ2-1 | TRBV19 | few | CASREGASPNEQFF
TRBJ1-1 | TRBV6-1 | once | CASSEAAQGLAFF
TRBJ2-6 | TRBV18 | . | CASSPQAGWANVLTF
TRBJ2-5 | TRBV6-1 | . | CASSPRETQYF
TRBJ2-5 | TRBV19 | . | CASSMTARQETQYF
TRBJ2-5 | TRBV4-2 | . | CASSQAHYLAGGLQETQYF
TRBJ2-1 | TRBV14 | few | CASSQDHRIGTGGNEQFF
TRBJ1-2 | TRBV28 | . | CATLADYGYTF
TRBJ2-1 | TRBV2 | . | CASSEGVRSSYNEQFF
TRBJ2-7 | TRBV5-1 | few | CASSSGTRSYEQYF
TRBJ2-5 | TRBV4-1 | . | CASSQERAGPPETQYF